This T cell receptor (beta chain) is from a study of T cells in Graves' hyperthyroidism and ophthalmopathy. On the study more broadly: Peripheral blood was collected at initial diagnosis, before any treatment. General study points: A model of 13 V-J pairs discriminated ophthalmopathy from stable hyperthyroidism.

CDR3 size: 16 residues. The V gene end was trimmed by 0 bases and the J gene end by 2 bases; junction bases not matched to a gene: 4. Per germline, CDR1 MNHNY and CDR2 SVGAGI (reference sequence). Of note for this clonotype: The antigen is unknown.

TCR beta CDR3 region amplification was performed from RNA transcripts. The study used the HTBI primer set for a first-round RT-PCR of the TCR CDR3. TCRdb analysed the multiplex PCR reads with MiXCR anew, one entry per CDR3 protein. This repertoire shows more than 350,000 distinct CDR3 sequences, nearly 15% found once; its top ten account for about 21%. Sequencing was done on a sample of blood. The rearrangement joins TRBV6-6 to TRBJ2-1; 7 bases agree with TRBD2. The clonotype was recovered from a woman aged 60-70 years with Graves' ophthalmopathy. The CDR3 DNA is TGTGCCAGCAGTTACTCGCAGCGGGAAACCTACAATGAGCAGTTCTTC. Amino acid sequence: CASSYSQRETYNEQFF.